The 30 T cell receptor beta chains given below trace back to one sample, sequenced in a study of response to subunit inactivated influenza vaccine. Using its own MiXCR run on the RT-PCR reads, TCRdb lists one record per CDR3 protein. The profile shows about 520,000 distinct CDR3 sequences, less than 30% of them singletons. The sequenced sample was CD4+ T cells sorted from PBMCs, obtained more than 4 days after vaccination. These receptors originate from a man aged 50 to 59 who received an inactivated influenza vaccine.

CDR3 in DNA: TGCAGTGCTAGAACTGGGACAGGGGGCGGCGAGCAGTACTTC. It is translated as CSARTGTGGGEQYF. The chain links TRBV20-1 to TRBJ2-7; TRBD1 matches 12 bases. Germline V lookup: CDR1 DFQATT, CDR2 SNEGSKA (reference sequence). This CDR3 is 14 amino acids long. Trimming removed 2 bases from V and 6 bases from J; junction bases left unmatched: 5.

The chain is built from TRBV24-1 and TRBJ2-3; TRBD2 might be the D (5 bases). From germline, CDR1 is KGHDR and CDR2 SFDVKD. CDR3 length equals 16 residues. V dropped 1 base and J dropped 6 bases, with 16 bases sitting between them. The CDR3 DNA is TGTGCCACCAGTGATTTTCGCGGCCGGGGTCTCGATACGCAGTATTTT. Translating it yields CATSDFRGRGLDTQYF.

Written as DNA, the CDR3 is TGCAGTGCCCCTGGACTAGCGGGGTCCTCCTACGAGCAGTACTTC. Protein product: CSAPGLAGSSYEQYF. This rearrangement joins TRBV20-1 to TRBJ2-7; 12 positions match TRBD2. V was clipped by 6 bases and J by 0 bases; unmatched bases: 6. CDR1 DFQATT and CDR2 SNEGSKA come from the germline V gene (reference sequence). The CDR3 loop spans 15 amino acids.

This clonotype has at least ten counts. The junction departs from the called germline gene at one end, perhaps through a read error. This chain connects TRBV7-9 to TRBJ2-7; perhaps TRBD1 as D (6 bases). The CDR3 is made up of 12 amino acids. CDR1 is SEHNR and CDR2 is FQNEAQ in the germline V gene (reference sequence). CDR3 DNA sequence: TGTGCCAGCAGCTTAGGGACAGAAGCCCTGAAATTC. Protein sequence: CASSLGTEALKF.

This clonotype was seen only a few times. V is TRBV7-2 and J is TRBJ2-2; D not certain. This CDR3 is built from 14 residues. V shed 5 bases and J shed 1 base, with 8 bases lying between them. Germline V gives CDR1 SGHTA, CDR2 FQGNSA. This CDR3 reads CASSQVGNTGELFF. CDR3 in DNA: TGTGCCAGCAGCCAAGTGGGGAACACCGGGGAGCTGTTTTTT.

The chain links TRBV9 to TRBJ2-3; D is unresolved. The germline V and J ends were trimmed by 0 bases and 2 bases, with 16 bases remaining between them. The germline CDR1 and CDR2 sequences are SGDLS and YYNGEE. CDR3 length: 17 residues. The CDR3 sequence: CASSVASPGHHTDTQYF. CDR3 DNA sequence: TGTGCCAGCAGCGTAGCTTCCCCCGGGCACCACACAGATACGCAGTATTTT. Using reference TRBV9 and TRBJ2-3 for the parts outside the CDR3, the full variable domain is DSGVTQTPKHLITATGQRVTLRCSPRSGDLSVYWYQQSLDQGLQFLIQYYNGEERAKGNILERFSAQQFPDLHSELNLSSLELGDSALYFCASSVASPGHHTDTQYFGPGTRLTVL.

The CDR3 nucleotides read TGTGCCAGCAGCTTAAATAGCGGAGGCGTAGGGACCCAGTACTTC. Protein sequence: CASSLNSGGVGTQYF. The gene calls are TRBV7-2 and TRBJ2-5; D is perhaps TRBD2 (6 bases). V lost 2 bases, J lost 7 bases, and 17 bases lay in between. The germline CDR1 and CDR2 sequences are SGHTA and FQGNSA. This CDR3 is 15 amino acids long.

The chain links TRBV7-9 to TRBJ2-5, with no clear D. Looked up from germline, CDR1 is SEHNR and CDR2 is FQNEAQ (reference sequence). CDR3 size: 13 residues. The V end lost 5 bases, the J end lost 5 bases, and 12 bases lay between the germline ends. The DNA of the CDR3 is TGTGCCAGCAGCATTCGCTCGGTCGAGACCCAGTACTTC. Its protein product is CASSIRSVETQYF.

This chain connects TRBV12-3 or TRBV12-4 to TRBJ2-5; D is ambiguous. Trimming took 4 bases from V and 1 from J, leaving 10 bases between them. The CDR3 is 14 amino acids. CDR3 DNA sequence: TGTGCCAGCAGTTCCTCCTCCTCCCAAGAGACCCAGTACTTC. Its translation: CASSSSSSQETQYF.

This clonotype has just a few counts. This rearrangement joins TRBV3-1 to TRBJ1-1, with D tentatively TRBD1 (5 bases). Germline V gives CDR1 LGHDT, CDR2 YNNKEL (reference sequence). The CDR3 covers 11 residues. V lost 9 bases to trimming and J lost 4 bases, with 9 bases between them. The CDR3 region is CASQGATEAFF. In nucleotides, the CDR3 is TGTGCCAGTCAGGGCGCCACTGAAGCTTTCTTT.

This sequence joins TRBV6-1 and TRBJ1-2; TRBD1 might be the D (5 bases). The length of the CDR3 is 14 residues. V was clipped by 5 bases and J by 6 bases, with 16 bases between them. Germline-derived CDR1 and CDR2 are MNHNS and SASEGT. CDR3 residues: CASSRGTEINGYTF. The CDR3 coding sequence is TGTGCCAGCAGTCGCGGGACTGAAATTAATGGCTACACCTTC.

This chain links TRBV5-6 with TRBJ2-2, with D unclear. The V end was cut by 5 bases, the J end by 0 bases, with 14 bases between. Germline CDR1 SGHDT, CDR2 YYEEEE. The CDR3 loop spans 16 amino acids. The CDR3 region has the DNA TGTGCCAGCAGTTCTGCCCGGGCCCCGAACACCGGGGAGCTGTTTTTT. Translation gives CASSSARAPNTGELFF.

The gene calls are TRBV5-1 and TRBJ2-1; D may be TRBD2 (6 bases). The CDR3 sequence is 14 residues long. V lost 5 bases and J lost 7, with 16 bases in between. CDR1 is SGHRS, CDR2 YFSETQ, per germline. For the CDR3, the DNA is TGCGCCAGCAGTTGGCGGGGAGCAGGTAATGAGCAGTTCTTC. This encodes CASSWRGAGNEQFF.

This chain uses TRBV4-2 with TRBJ1-5; 9 nucleotides match TRBD1. The CDR3 contains 16 residues. J lost 6 bases, V lost 2 bases, and 8 bases had no gene match. The germline V gene encodes CDR1 LGHNA and CDR2 YNFKEQ. CDR3 nucleotide sequence: TGTGCCAGCAGCCAACCGGGACAGGGATATCCTCAGCCCCAGCATTTT. Encoded protein: CASSQPGQGYPQPQHF.

The chain links TRBV12-3 or TRBV12-4 to TRBJ2-7; D may be TRBD1 (5 bases). With 5 bases removed from V and 0 bases from J, the gap between germline ends came to 11 bases. The CDR3 extends over 14 amino acids. This chain's CDR3 is CASSRSQGSYEQYF. CDR3 coding DNA: TGTGCCAGCAGTCGTAGCCAGGGCTCCTACGAGCAGTACTTC.

The chain links TRBV12-3 or TRBV12-4 to TRBJ2-7; 8 bases are a match to TRBD1. The V segment lost 1 base and the J segment 5 bases; nucleotides outside the gene matches: 4. This CDR3 spans 14 amino acids. The CDR3 spells CASSLEDRVHEQYF. The CDR3 DNA reads as TGTGCCAGCAGTTTAGAGGACAGGGTCCACGAGCAGTACTTC.

In this sample, this clonotype turned up a few times. The CDR3 nucleotides read TGTGCCAGCAGTTTCGGAGGCACGGGCACTGAAGCTTTCTTT. Translated, it gives CASSFGGTGTEAFF. The J gene is TRBJ1-1, the V gene TRBV12-3 or TRBV12-4; no clear D gene. Between the trimmed V and J ends, which lost 3 bases and 4 bases, there was a span of 12 bases. The CDR3 has 14 amino acids.

V usage is TRBV5-1 and J usage is TRBJ1-1, with D hard to call. Germline V gives CDR1 SGHRS, CDR2 YFSETQ. Trimming shortened V by 0 bases and J by 4 bases, and 10 bases separated the two germline ends. The CDR3 runs 14 residues. The CDR3 region has the DNA TGCGCCAGCAGCTTGGCCGGCAGAAGCACTGAAGCTTTCTTT. Its protein product is CASSLAGRSTEAFF.

This clonotype was picked up a small number of times. The genes are TRBV6-2 or TRBV6-3 and TRBJ2-1, with D maybe TRBD2 (6 bases). Germline V gene lookup returns CDR1 MNHEY and CDR2 SVGEGT. The CDR3 is made up of 15 amino acids. V lost 5 bases, J lost 0 bases, and 11 bases lay in between. CDR3 residues: CASSKSGHSYNEQFF. The CDR3 DNA reads as TGTGCCAGCAGTAAAAGCGGGCACTCCTACAATGAGCAGTTCTTC.

The chain joins TRBV10-3 to TRBJ1-1; no definite D call. V gave up 0 bases and J gave up 8 bases, with 4 bases separating them. Germline CDR1 reads ENHRY; CDR2 reads SYGVKD. CDR3 length equals 11 residues. DNA of the CDR3: TGTGCCATCAGTGAGTCCCAAGAAGCTTTCTTT. Its translation: CAISESQEAFF.

The rearrangement links TRBV19 to TRBJ2-4, with TRBD1 as a possible D gene (6 bases). Trimming took 5 bases from V and 0 from J, leaving 11 bases between them. This CDR3 region has 15 residues. Germline V gene sequence: CDR1 LNHDA, CDR2 SQIVND (reference sequence). CDR3 DNA sequence: TGTGCCAGTAGTCCTCAGGGGCTAGCCAAAAACATTCAGTACTTC. Translated: CASSPQGLAKNIQYF.

Many counts were recorded for this clonotype. The chain carries TRBV5-1 and TRBJ2-3; D unclear. Trimming stripped 3 bases from V and 0 bases from J, with 8 bases between. CDR1 is SGHRS, CDR2 YFSETQ, per germline. The CDR3 totals 14 residues. CDR3: CASSWTDSTDTQYF. CDR3 in DNA: TGCGCCAGCAGCTGGACCGACAGCACAGATACGCAGTATTTT. Full variable domain (missing parts from reference TRBV5-1 and TRBJ2-3): KAGVTQTPRYLIKTRGQQVTLSCSPISGHRSVSWYQQTPGQGLQFLFEYFSETQRNKGNFPGRFSGRQFSNSRSEMNVSTLELGDSALYLCASSWTDSTDTQYFGPGTRLTVL.

This chain joins TRBV20-1 and TRBJ1-4; weak D call: TRBD1 (5 bases). Germline CDR1 DFQATT, CDR2 SNEGSKA (reference sequence). The CDR3 sequence is 13 residues long. The germline V and J ends were trimmed by 4 bases and 1 base, with 7 bases remaining between them. CDR3 coding DNA: TGCAGTGCTAAAAGGGGAACTAATGAAAAACTGTTTTTT. This gives the protein CSAKRGTNEKLFF.

The rearrangement links TRBV20-1 to TRBJ1-5, with 7 bases identical to TRBD1. Germline CDR1 reads DFQATT; CDR2 reads SNEGSKA (reference sequence). The CDR3 totals 15 residues. Trimming removed 0 bases from V and 5 bases from J; junction bases left unmatched: 7. CDR3 loop: CSARDQGGAYQPQHF. The CDR3 DNA follows: TGCAGTGCTAGAGATCAAGGGGGCGCATATCAGCCCCAGCATTTT.

The chain combines TRBV7-9 with TRBJ2-1, with D possibly matching TRBD1 (5 bases). This CDR3 spans 14 amino acids. Germline V CDR1 and CDR2: SEHNR, FQNEAQ (reference sequence). Trimming pared 6 bases from V and 7 bases from J, leaving 16 bases between. CDR3 loop: CASRQNSKGNEQFF. CDR3 nucleotide sequence: TGTGCCAGCAGACAAAATAGCAAGGGGAATGAGCAGTTCTTC.

This clonotype was seen more than once but under ten times. J is TRBJ2-2 and V is TRBV14, with D unclear. The V gene lost 0 bases and the J gene lost 5 bases, with 10 bases spanning the gap. CDR1 and CDR2 from the germline V gene are SGHDN and FVKESK. This CDR3 region has 15 residues. DNA for the CDR3: TGTGCCAGCAGCCAAGATTGGCAGGTTACCGGGGAGCTGTTTTTT. Amino acids: CASSQDWQVTGELFF.

CDR3 residues: CAISDSNRVGYGYTF. The CDR3 DNA is TGTGCCATCAGTGATAGTAACAGGGTTGGATATGGCTACACCTTC. The chain carries TRBV10-3 and TRBJ1-2, with D possibly being TRBD1 (6 bases). This CDR3 is built from 15 residues. Germline assignment: CDR1 ENHRY and CDR2 SYGVKD. Trimming left V 3 bases short and J 5 bases short, with 16 bases between.

This clonotype was seen a few times. As DNA, the CDR3 is TGTGCCAGCAGCTACGATTTACGGGGGTACAATGAGCAGTTCTTC. It specifies CASSYDLRGYNEQFF. This chain connects TRBV7-2 to TRBJ2-1, with a possible D match to TRBD2 (6 bases). The CDR3 sequence is 15 residues long. CDR1 is SGHTA, CDR2 FQGNSA, per germline. Trimming stripped 4 bases from V and 4 bases from J, with 14 bases between.

This clonotype occurred many times. V is TRBV12-3 or TRBV12-4 and J is TRBJ1-5; the D gene is possibly TRBD1 (5 bases). The CDR3 totals 13 residues. Deletions cut 6 bases from V and 5 bases from J, with 11 bases between. CDR3 sequence reads: CASSRGRYQPQHF. The CDR3 DNA reads as TGTGCCAGCAGCCGGGGCAGATATCAGCCCCAGCATTTT.

This clonotype has just a few counts. CDR3 protein: CASSGTLGIGEKLFF. CDR3 bases: TGTGCCAGCAGCGGTACACTGGGGATTGGGGAAAAACTGTTTTTT. This chain joins TRBV5-5 and TRBJ1-4; D uncertain. V lost 4 bases to trimming and J lost 8 bases, with 18 bases between them. The germline CDR1 and CDR2 sequences are SGHKS and YYEKEE (reference sequence). The CDR3 contains 15 residues.